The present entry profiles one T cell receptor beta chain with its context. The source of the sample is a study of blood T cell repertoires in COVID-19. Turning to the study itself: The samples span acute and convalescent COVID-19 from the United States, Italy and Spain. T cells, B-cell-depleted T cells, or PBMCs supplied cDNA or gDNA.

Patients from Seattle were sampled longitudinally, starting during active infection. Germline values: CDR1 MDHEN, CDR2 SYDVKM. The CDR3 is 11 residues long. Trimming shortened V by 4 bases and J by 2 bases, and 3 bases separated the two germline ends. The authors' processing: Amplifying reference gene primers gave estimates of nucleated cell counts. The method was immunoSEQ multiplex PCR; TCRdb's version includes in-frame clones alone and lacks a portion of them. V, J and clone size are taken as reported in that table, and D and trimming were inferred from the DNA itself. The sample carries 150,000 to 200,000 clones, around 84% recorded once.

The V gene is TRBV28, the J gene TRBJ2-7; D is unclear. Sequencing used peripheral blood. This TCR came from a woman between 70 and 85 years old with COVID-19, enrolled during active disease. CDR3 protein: CASSSAYEQYF. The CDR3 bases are TGTGCCAGCAGTTCGGCCTACGAGCAGTACTTC.